These 11 T cell receptor beta chains originate from one sample sequenced in a study of cytomegalovirus exposure and HLA in healthy donors. Researchers ran the PCR with 60 Vbeta and 13 Jbeta primers. Measured with immunoSEQ multiplex PCR; TCRdb has only the in-frame clones, and not every one. Here the sample spans about 150,000 clones, around 79% being singletons. The material sequenced was PBMCs. The receptors were sampled from a woman between 40 and 50 years old in good health and CMV-seronegative.

The chain links TRBV6-1 to TRBJ1-4; D is possibly TRBD1 (5 bases). Germline assignment: CDR1 MNHNS and CDR2 SASEGT. With 6 bases removed from V and 5 bases from J, the gap between germline ends came to 16 bases. The CDR3 loop spans 15 amino acids. The CDR3 coding sequence is TGTGCCAGCAGACCTCAGGGAGGTCGGAATGAAAAACTGTTTTTT. Its protein product is CASRPQGGRNEKLFF.

This chain uses TRBV27 with TRBJ2-1; 7 nucleotides align to TRBD2. The junction had 8 bases not matched to a gene; V was cut back by 0 bases and J by 0 bases. CDR1 and CDR2 (germline): MNHEY, SMNVEV (reference sequence). The CDR3 is 18 amino acids. CDR3 bases: TGTGCCAGCAGTTTATCGAGGCCTGGCGGGGGCTCCTACAATGAGCAGTTCTTC. Residues: CASSLSRPGGGSYNEQFF.

CDR3 loop: CATSRDLPGKNEQFF. In nucleotides, the CDR3 is TGTGCCACCAGCAGAGATTTGCCAGGGAAAAATGAGCAGTTCTTC. V and J are TRBV15 and TRBJ2-1; a possible D gene is TRBD1 (5 bases). There are 15 residues in the CDR3. V lost 0 bases, J lost 7 bases, and 13 bases lay in between. Germline V gene lookup returns CDR1 LNHNV and CDR2 YYDKDF (reference sequence).

This chain connects TRBV29-1 to TRBJ2-7; possible D gene TRBD1, 7 bases. There are 13 residues in the CDR3. Trimming stripped 7 bases from V and 0 bases from J, with 13 bases between. Germline V gene sequence: CDR1 SQVTM, CDR2 ANQGSEA. The CDR3 DNA is TGCAGCGCTGGACAGGACTACTCCTACGAGCAGTACTTC. It codes for CSAGQDYSYEQYF.

This clone has a handful of counts. The CDR3 loop is CASSVGRNVNYGYTF. The CDR3 DNA is TGTGCCAGCAGCGTAGGCAGGAACGTAAACTATGGCTACACCTTC. The chain is built from TRBV9 and TRBJ1-2; D call uncertain. The CDR3 covers 15 residues. V lost 0 bases and J lost 2, with 11 bases in between. From germline, CDR1 is SGDLS and CDR2 YYNGEE.

This clone has only a few counts. The V and J genes are TRBV11-2 and TRBJ1-5; the D gene is possibly TRBD1 (6 bases). Germline loops: CDR1 SGHAT, CDR2 FQNNGV. This CDR3 is 13 amino acids long. V dropped 5 bases and J dropped 9 bases, with 14 bases sitting between them. The CDR3 protein is CASSTAGVGPQHF. The CDR3 coding sequence is TGTGCCAGCAGCACTGCAGGGGTCGGGCCCCAGCATTTT.

This chain links TRBV7-2 with TRBJ1-1; maybe TRBD1 (5 bases). The CDR3 has 18 residues. CDR1 and CDR2 from the germline V gene are SGHTA and FQGNSA. V dropped 5 bases and J dropped 1 base, with 23 bases sitting between them. The CDR3 is CASSTIGQGVSSNTEAFF. The CDR3 DNA reads TGTGCCAGCAGCACCATTGGGCAGGGCGTTAGCTCGAACACTGAAGCTTTCTTT.

CDR3 sequence (DNA): TGTGCCAGCAGCCCTAGTCTTAGCAATCAGCCCCAGCATTTT. Translated, it gives CASSPSLSNQPQHF. The chain has TRBV6-6 and TRBJ1-5; D call uncertain. The CDR3 consists of 14 residues. CDR1 is MNHNY, CDR2 SVGAGI, per germline (reference sequence). V was shortened by 6 bases and J by 0 bases, with 9 bases between the two germline ends.

The chain links TRBV10-2 to TRBJ1-1, with D unresolved. Germline CDR1 and CDR2: WSHSY and SAAADI. The CDR3 consists of 14 residues. V was trimmed by 4 bases and J by 0 bases, leaving 9 bases between them. The CDR3 DNA follows: TGCGCCAGCAGTGCGTTGCGGGTGAACACTGAAGCTTTCTTT. Its protein is CASSALRVNTEAFF.

The chain employs TRBV5-6 and TRBJ2-1, with 8 bases matching TRBD1. This CDR3 region has 16 residues. Looked up from germline, CDR1 is SGHDT and CDR2 is YYEEEE. V was clipped by 1 base and J by 8 bases; unmatched bases: 11. The CDR3 nucleotides are TGTGCCAGCAGCTTGCAGGGGGCCTTTTCCGGGTATGAGCAGTTCTTC. Translation: CASSLQGAFSGYEQFF.

The gene calls are TRBV5-1 and TRBJ1-4, with no clear D. The germline gives CDR1 SGHRS, CDR2 YFSETQ. This CDR3 is built from 15 residues. Trimming stripped 4 bases from V and 3 bases from J, with 13 bases between. CDR3 protein: CASSEYPGANEKLFF. The CDR3 DNA reads as TGCGCCAGCAGCGAGTACCCGGGAGCTAATGAAAAACTGTTTTTT.